These 22 T cell receptor beta chains came from one sample sequenced in a study of T cell repertoires in cytomegalovirus infection. These receptors have no identified antigens. One entry per CDR3 protein, called by TCRdb with MiXCR from the reads. The repertoire holds just over 450,000 distinct CDR3 sequences, with under 45% as singletons. The sample in question was cultured PBMCs, obtained from culture after CMV antigen stimulation. The receptors were sampled from a human donor in good health (CMV status not recorded). Some clones in this sample may be carry-over from other donors' samples.

The gene calls are TRBV12-3 or TRBV12-4 and TRBJ1-1; D is undetermined. The germline V and J ends were trimmed by 6 bases and 4 bases, with 12 bases remaining between them. This CDR3 has 13 amino acids. DNA for the CDR3: TGTGCCAGCAGACCGAGAGAGGCCACTGAAGCTTTCTTT. It specifies CASRPREATEAFF.

The rearrangement joins TRBV7-8 to TRBJ2-3, with TRBD1 as a possible D gene (6 bases). The CDR3 loop spans 16 amino acids. Between the trimmed V and J ends, which lost 4 bases and 2 bases, there was a span of 16 bases. Germline assignment: CDR1 SGHVS and CDR2 FQNEAQ. CDR3 sequence: CASSSAGTTFTDTQYF. In DNA form, the CDR3 reads TGTGCCAGCAGCTCAGCCGGGACAACCTTCACAGATACGCAGTATTTT.

The gene calls are TRBV7-9 and TRBJ2-1; TRBD2 aligns across 9 bases. Trimming cost V 0 bases and J 8 bases; bases outside gene matches: 5. The CDR3 is made up of 15 amino acids. CDR1 SEHNR and CDR2 FQNEAQ come from the germline V gene (reference sequence). CDR3: CASSLAPGLADEQFF. DNA for the CDR3: TGTGCCAGCAGCTTAGCGCCGGGACTAGCCGATGAGCAGTTCTTC.

This clonotype has more than one count but fewer than ten. The chain is built from TRBV19 and TRBJ2-3, with TRBD1 identical over 7 bases. The CDR3 consists of 15 residues. The germline V gene encodes CDR1 LNHDA and CDR2 SQIVND (reference sequence). V was pared by 10 bases and J by 0 bases, with 10 bases of the junction left unmatched. The CDR3 DNA is TGTGCCACCTCCTTTGGGACAGCTAGCACAGATACGCAGTATTTT. It specifies CATSFGTASTDTQYF.

The rearrangement joins TRBV6-5 to TRBJ2-2; D is possibly TRBD1 or TRBD2 (5 bases each). CDR1 is MNHEY, CDR2 SVGAGI, per germline. V lost 4 bases and J lost 7, with 16 bases in between. The CDR3 sequence is 15 residues long. The CDR3 loop reads CASSLDRGTGGELFF. The CDR3 nucleotides are TGTGCCAGCAGTTTAGACCGGGGCACCGGCGGGGAGCTGTTTTTT.

This chain links TRBV2 with TRBJ1-2; 9 nucleotides line up with TRBD1. The CDR3 consists of 14 residues. Germline CDR1 and CDR2: SNHLY and FYNNEI. V gave up 1 base and J gave up 8 bases; unmatched junction bases: 5. This chain's CDR3 is CASSEGGQGRGYTF. For the CDR3, the DNA is TGTGCCAGCAGTGAAGGGGGACAGGGAAGAGGCTACACCTTC.

This clonotype was found a few times. V usage is TRBV11-2 and J usage is TRBJ2-1; 10 positions agree with TRBD1. With V trimmed by 3 bases and J by 10 bases, 15 bases remained unmatched. Germline-derived CDR1 and CDR2 are SGHAT and FQNNGV. The length of the CDR3 is 17 residues. The CDR3, as DNA: TGTGCCAGCAGCTTGGACAGGGGGAGGGTGGGAGGCTGGGAGCAGTTCTTC. Protein product: CASSLDRGRVGGWEQFF.

In its sample, this clonotype was seen a few times. The chain uses TRBV11-2 and TRBJ1-1; weak D call: TRBD1 (6 bases). This CDR3 spans 13 amino acids. Trimming pared 5 bases from V and 4 bases from J, leaving 11 bases between. CDR1 is SGHAT and CDR2 is FQNNGV in the germline V gene. The DNA for the CDR3 is TGTGCCAGCAGCGTACAGGGACCCACTGAAGCTTTCTTT. Residues: CASSVQGPTEAFF.

This clonotype showed up just a few times. CDR3 amino acids: CASSLARHEQYF. The CDR3 bases are TGTGCCAGCAGCTTAGCGCGACACGAGCAGTACTTC. V gene TRBV7-9 combines with J gene TRBJ2-7; no clear D. V was clipped by 0 bases and J by 5 bases, with 5 bases between them. The CDR3 has 12 residues. Germline V CDR1 and CDR2: SEHNR, FQNEAQ (reference sequence).

The rearrangement uses TRBV3-1 and TRBJ1-1; maybe TRBD1 (6 bases). V shed 3 bases and J shed 5 bases, with 13 bases lying between them. Germline assignment: CDR1 LGHDT and CDR2 YNNKEL (reference sequence). CDR3 size: 14 residues. CDR3 region: CASSQLTGSTEAFF. CDR3 sequence (DNA): TGTGCCAGCAGCCAGTTAACAGGGAGTACTGAAGCTTTCTTT.

The chain links TRBV18 to TRBJ2-5; D gene unclear. The CDR3 spans 13 residues. Germline V gene lookup returns CDR1 KGHSH and CDR2 LQKENI. V was clipped by 6 bases and J by 5 bases, with 13 bases between them. CDR3 bases: TGTGCCAGCTCCCGGCCCCTAGAGGAGACCCAGTACTTC. Its protein product is CASSRPLEETQYF.

This clonotype was counted only a few times. The chain employs TRBV6-2 or TRBV6-3 and TRBJ2-5; D perhaps matches TRBD2 (5 bases). Germline V gene sequence: CDR1 MNHEY, CDR2 SVGEGT. Trimming shortened V by 2 bases and J by 5 bases, and 18 bases separated the two germline ends. The CDR3 extends over 16 amino acids. The CDR3 DNA reads TGTGCCAGCAGTTACCCCCTGCCGGGGAGAAGGGAGACCCAGTACTTC. Its protein product is CASSYPLPGRRETQYF.

This chain uses TRBV28 with TRBJ1-2, with 7 bases aligning to TRBD1. The CDR3 totals 14 residues. Germline CDR1 MDHEN, CDR2 SYDVKM. The ends lost 7 bases at V and 4 bases at J; junction bases unmatched: 9. The CDR3 region is CASNYQGGGYGYTF. The CDR3, as DNA: TGTGCCAGCAACTATCAGGGGGGCGGCTATGGCTACACCTTC.

This clonotype was recorded many times. The V gene is TRBV7-2, the J gene TRBJ2-3, with no clear D. Germline V CDR1 and CDR2: SGHTA, FQGNSA. The CDR3 extends over 14 amino acids. With 5 bases removed from V and 5 bases from J, the gap between germline ends came to 14 bases. The CDR3 DNA reads as TGTGCCAGCAGCCCACCACCGGGCAGAGATACGCAGTATTTT. Its protein product is CASSPPPGRDTQYF.

The chain carries TRBV6-2 or TRBV6-3 and TRBJ2-7, with unresolved D. CDR1 is MNHEY and CDR2 is SVGEGT in the germline V gene. Trimming took off 4 bases at V and 0 bases at J, with 13 bases between the two ends. The CDR3 length is 15 residues. The CDR3 DNA reads as TGTGCCAGCAGTTCCACAACAGAGAACTCCTACGAGCAGTACTTC. It yields the protein CASSSTTENSYEQYF.

The chain uses TRBV20-1 and TRBJ2-1; the match to TRBD2 covers 10 bases. Trimming cost V 5 bases and J 7 bases; bases outside gene matches: 11. Per the germline V gene, CDR1 is DFQATT and CDR2 is SNEGSKA (reference sequence). CDR3 length equals 15 residues. Here the CDR3 DNA reads TGCAGTGCTCCCTCCCCAGCGGGGGGGGAAAATGAGCAGTTCTTC. Amino acid sequence: CSAPSPAGGENEQFF.

This clonotype was observed a handful of times. The chain is built from TRBV5-4 and TRBJ2-7; the D gene is possibly TRBD1 (5 bases). This CDR3 is built from 13 residues. Trimming removed 1 base at V and 4 bases at J, with 9 bases between. Germline lookup yields CDR1 SGHNT and CDR2 YYREEE (reference sequence). The CDR3: CASSLQGPYEQYF. In nucleotides, the CDR3 is TGTGCCAGCAGCTTGCAGGGTCCGTACGAGCAGTACTTC.

On this clonotype: A single base separates this from a much larger clone, so it may be a read error. J is TRBJ2-1 and V is TRBV7-2; a weak D match, TRBD1 (6 bases). V shed 2 bases and J shed 0 bases, with 11 bases lying between them. This CDR3 is built from 16 residues. Germline V CDR1 and CDR2: SGHTA, FQGNSA. The CDR3 nucleotides are TGTGCCAGCAGCTTAAAGGTGGGGGCCTCCTACAATGAGCAGTTCTTC. This encodes CASSLKVGASYNEQFF.

This chain connects TRBV7-4 to TRBJ1-1; tentatively, D is TRBD1 (6 bases). The V gene's germline CDR1 is SGHVT and CDR2 SQSDAQ. Trimming removed 5 bases at V and 4 bases at J, with 11 bases between. There are 13 residues in the CDR3. The chain's CDR3 is CASSIGTSTEAFF. As DNA, the CDR3 is TGTGCCAGCAGCATAGGGACAAGCACTGAAGCTTTCTTT. The complete variable domain, with remaining parts taken from reference TRBV7-4 and TRBJ1-1, reads GAGVSQSPRYKVAKRGRDVALRCDSISGHVTLYWYRQTLGQGSEVLTYSQSDAQRDKSGRPSGRFSAERPERSVSTLKIQRTEQGDSAVYLCASSIGTSTEAFFGQGTRLTVV.

The V gene is TRBV19, the J gene TRBJ2-2, with 7 bases identical to TRBD1. J was trimmed by 7 bases and V by 4 bases; bases with no gene match: 12. Germline loops: CDR1 LNHDA, CDR2 SQIVND (reference sequence). The CDR3 runs to 16 residues. CDR3: CASSRARQGAGGELFF. CDR3 nucleotide sequence: TGTGCCAGTAGTAGAGCCCGACAGGGAGCAGGCGGGGAGCTGTTTTTT.

This clonotype was found many times. This chain uses TRBV7-2 with TRBJ2-3, with D maybe TRBD2 (5 bases). V dropped 1 base and J dropped 6 bases, with 11 bases sitting between them. The CDR3 extends over 14 amino acids. Per germline, CDR1 SGHTA and CDR2 FQGNSA. Written as DNA, the CDR3 is TGTGCCAGCAGCTTAGTACGGGGTATGGATACGCAGTATTTT. This gives the protein CASSLVRGMDTQYF.

V gene TRBV12-3 or TRBV12-4 combines with J gene TRBJ2-7, with unresolved D. Trimming took off 6 bases at V and 3 bases at J, with 15 bases between the two ends. The CDR3 sequence is 14 residues long. The CDR3 sequence is CASSLTTSGYEQYF. The CDR3 region has the DNA TGTGCCAGCAGCCTGACAACGTCGGGCTACGAGCAGTACTTC.